These 10 T cell receptor beta chains share one sample of origin, sequenced in a study of control samples from healthy donors and cancer patients. Method: immunoSEQ multiplex PCR; TCRdb's copy keeps in-frame clones and lacks some. The sample contains roughly 99,000 clones, 82% of which appear only once. The sample taken for sequencing was blood. These receptors were collected from a man aged 60 to 69 in good health.

This clone has just one count. This chain connects TRBV29-1 to TRBJ2-3; D unresolved. Germline V gives CDR1 SQVTM, CDR2 ANQGSEA. This CDR3 has 13 residues. The germline V and J ends were trimmed by 1 base and 0 bases, with 5 bases remaining between them. This CDR3 is CSVEGGSTDTQYF. The CDR3 DNA follows: TGCAGCGTTGAAGGGGGAAGCACAGATACGCAGTATTTT.

The rearrangement uses TRBV5-1 and TRBJ2-3; the D gene is possibly TRBD2 (5 bases). Trimming shortened V by 2 bases and J by 6 bases, and 16 bases separated the two germline ends. This CDR3 is 15 amino acids long. Per germline, CDR1 SGHRS and CDR2 YFSETQ. The CDR3 DNA is TGCGCCAGCAGCTTAGACTATCCGAGGTTCGATACGCAGTATTTT. The encoded protein is CASSLDYPRFDTQYF.

The V and J genes are TRBV5-6 and TRBJ2-1; 10 bases align to TRBD2. After removal of 4 bases from V and 9 bases from J, the junction contained 7 bases not matched to a gene. This CDR3 is built from 14 residues. Per the germline V gene, CDR1 is SGHDT and CDR2 is YYEEEE. CDR3 nucleotides: TGTGCCAGCAGCGCCGGACTAGCGGAGGGTGAGCAGTTCTTC. Protein sequence: CASSAGLAEGEQFF.

The V gene is TRBV7-9, the J gene TRBJ2-7; 8 positions match TRBD2. The CDR3 totals 15 residues. Per germline, CDR1 SEHNR and CDR2 FQNEAQ (reference sequence). V lost 4 bases, J lost 1 base, and 6 bases stayed unmatched. DNA for the CDR3: TGTGCCAGCAGCTCTCGGACTAGCACTTCCTACGAGCAGTACTTC. The encoded protein is CASSSRTSTSYEQYF.

The V call is TRBV30, the J call TRBJ2-1; 8 nucleotides line up with TRBD2. Germline V gene data show CDR1 as GTSNPN and CDR2 as SVGIG (reference sequence). The CDR3 sequence is 13 residues long. V was pared by 1 base and J by 10 bases, with 6 bases of the junction left unmatched. CDR3 protein: CAWSGTSLPEQFF. CDR3 bases: TGTGCCTGGAGTGGGACTAGCCTCCCGGAGCAGTTCTTC.

CDR3 DNA sequence: TGTGCCAGCTCCCGCGGTAACACAGAGACCCAGTACTTC. This gives the protein CASSRGNTETQYF. The chain combines TRBV18 with TRBJ2-5; D not resolved. The CDR3 has 13 amino acids. Germline V gives CDR1 KGHSH, CDR2 LQKENI. With 6 bases removed from V and 4 bases from J, the gap between germline ends came to 12 bases. Complete variable domain (other parts from reference TRBV18 and TRBJ2-5): NAGVMQNPRHLVRRRGQEARLRCSPMKGHSHVYWYRQLPEEGLKFMVYLQKENIIDESGMPKERFSAEFPKEGPSILRIQQVVRGDSAAYFCASSRGNTETQYFGPGTRLLVL.

This sequence joins TRBV19 and TRBJ1-5; a weak D match, TRBD1 (6 bases). Germline CDR1 reads LNHDA; CDR2 reads SQIVND (reference sequence). Trimming cost V 3 bases and J 6 bases, with 12 bases left between them. The CDR3 loop spans 14 amino acids. CDR3 residues: CASSISGAGQPQHF. In DNA, the CDR3 is TGTGCCAGTAGTATCTCAGGGGCAGGTCAGCCCCAGCATTTT.

The CDR3 DNA reads TGTGCCAGCAGTCTTAAGACAGGCTGGAACACTGAAGCTTTCTTT. This gives the protein CASSLKTGWNTEAFF. This chain joins TRBV14 and TRBJ1-1, with D perhaps TRBD1 (6 bases). The CDR3 has 15 residues. Germline V gives CDR1 SGHDN, CDR2 FVKESK. Trimming took 6 bases from V and 1 from J, leaving 15 bases between them.

The rearrangement uses TRBV2 and TRBJ2-7; no definite D call. CDR3 length: 14 residues. The germline V and J ends were trimmed by 7 bases and 0 bases, with 13 bases remaining between them. Germline V CDR1 and CDR2: SNHLY, FYNNEI. The CDR3 loop is CASTYERTSYEQYF. CDR3 nucleotides: TGTGCCAGCACCTATGAGAGGACCTCCTACGAGCAGTACTTC.

The gene calls are TRBV5-1 and TRBJ2-6; 9 bases are a match to TRBD1. From germline, CDR1 is SGHRS and CDR2 YFSETQ. The CDR3 extends over 16 amino acids. Trimming cost V 2 bases and J 3 bases; bases outside gene matches: 3. The CDR3 DNA reads as TGCGCCAGCAGCTTACAGGGGGCGGTTGGGGCCAACGTCCTGACTTTC. Amino acids: CASSLQGAVGANVLTF.